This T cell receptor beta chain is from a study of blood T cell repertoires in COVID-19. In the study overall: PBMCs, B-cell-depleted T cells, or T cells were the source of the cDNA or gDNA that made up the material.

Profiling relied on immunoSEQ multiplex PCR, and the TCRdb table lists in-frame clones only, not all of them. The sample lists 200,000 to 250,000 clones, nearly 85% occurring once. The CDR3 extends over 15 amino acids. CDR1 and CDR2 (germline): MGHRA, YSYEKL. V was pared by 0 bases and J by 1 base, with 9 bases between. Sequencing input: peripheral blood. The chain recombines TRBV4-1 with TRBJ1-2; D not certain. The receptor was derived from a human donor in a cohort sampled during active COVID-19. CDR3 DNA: TGCGCCAGCAGCCAAGAACGAGAAGTTAACTATGGCTACACCTTC. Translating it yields CASSQEREVNYGYTF.